The next 19 T cell receptor beta chains were all read from a single sample in a study of blood T cell repertoires in COVID-19. TCRdb's copy holds only in-frame clones and misses some; the assay was immunoSEQ multiplex PCR. The table has 150,000 to 180,000 clones, about 73% seen once; the top ten hold under 2%. The sequenced sample consisted of peripheral blood. These receptor sequences come from an older man with acute or convalescent COVID-19.

V and J are TRBV18 and TRBJ2-2; D may be TRBD1 (6 bases). The germline gives CDR1 KGHSH, CDR2 LQKENI. This CDR3 is built from 14 residues. The germline V and J ends were trimmed by 6 bases and 5 bases, with 13 bases remaining between them. CDR3 protein: CASSNQGSTGELFF. In nucleotides, the CDR3 is TGTGCCAGCTCGAACCAGGGGAGTACCGGGGAGCTGTTTTTT.

This chain uses TRBV7-2 with TRBJ1-3; no definite D call. The CDR3 runs 13 residues. The V end lost 4 bases, the J end lost 2 bases, and 6 bases lay between the germline ends. Per the germline V gene, CDR1 is SGHTA and CDR2 is FQGNSA. The CDR3 spells CASSSPPGNTIYF. The CDR3 DNA is TGTGCCAGCAGCTCTCCCCCTGGAAACACCATATATTTT.

The chain combines TRBV11-3 with TRBJ1-4, with TRBD1 identical over 9 bases. This CDR3 comprises 15 residues. Germline assignment: CDR1 SGHNT and CDR2 YENEEA. Losses at the gene ends were 3 bases for V and 8 bases for J; bases not matched to a gene: 7. The CDR3 DNA sequence: TGTGCCAGCAGCTTGGGGACAGGGAACAAGGAAAAACTGTTTTTT. Its protein is CASSLGTGNKEKLFF.

This clone came up a few times. The chain is built from TRBV3-1 (or the pseudogene TRBV3-2) and TRBJ1-2, with unresolved D. Trimming removed 0 bases from V and 7 bases from J, with 9 bases in between. CDR1 is LGHDT and CDR2 is YNNKEL in the germline V gene (reference sequence). The CDR3 spans 13 residues. The CDR3 here is CASSQELVRGYTF. The CDR3 DNA reads TGTGCCAGCAGCCAAGAATTAGTTCGTGGCTACACCTTC.

The table lists this clone with many counts. A junction end diverges from the germline sequence, so it may reflect a read error. The chain links TRBV7-9 to TRBJ1-5; D might be TRBD1 (6 bases). The CDR3 runs to 15 residues. The germline V gene encodes CDR1 SEHNR and CDR2 FQNEAQ (reference sequence). The CDR3 protein is CASSLAGDSNQPQHF. In nucleotides, the CDR3 is TGTGCCAGCAGTTTAGCAGGGGATAGCAATCAGCCCCAGCATTTT. Supplemented by reference TRBV7-9 and TRBJ1-5, the full variable domain reads DTGVSQNPRHKITKRGQNVTFRCDPISEHNRLYWYRQTLGQGPEFLTYFQNEAQLEKSRLLSDRFSAERPKGSFSTLEIQRTEQGDSAMYLCASSLAGDSNQPQHFGDGTRLSIL.

Turning to this clone: A read error may account for a junction end that differs from germline. The chain is built from TRBV19 and TRBJ1-1; 10 positions agree with TRBD1. The germline CDR1 and CDR2 sequences are LNHDA and SQIVND (reference sequence). This CDR3 is 16 amino acids long. This CDR3 is CASSRWTGGVNAEAFF. The DNA of the CDR3 is TGTGCCAGTAGTAGATGGACAGGGGGTGTGAACGCTGAAGCTTTCTTT.

V usage is TRBV11-3 and J usage is TRBJ1-1, with no clear D. Deletions cut 5 bases from V and 4 bases from J, with 17 bases between. The V gene's germline CDR1 is SGHNT and CDR2 YENEEA. The length of the CDR3 is 15 residues. The DNA of the CDR3 is TGTGCCAGCAGCAACCCTCCTGACCGGGGCACTGAAGCTTTCTTT. Amino acid sequence: CASSNPPDRGTEAFF.

The rearrangement links TRBV10-3 to TRBJ1-3, with D tentatively TRBD1 (6 bases). The V and J ends lost 2 bases and 4 bases respectively, with 12 bases between them. CDR1 is ENHRY, CDR2 SYGVKD, per germline. This CDR3 has 15 amino acids. The CDR3 region is CAISEVSGEGNTIYF. The CDR3 region has the DNA TGTGCCATCAGTGAGGTATCAGGGGAAGGAAACACCATATATTTT.

The J gene is TRBJ2-3, the V gene TRBV7-2; D uncertain. The CDR3 totals 13 residues. V lost 5 bases and J lost 8, with 14 bases in between. Per germline, CDR1 SGHTA and CDR2 FQGNSA. The CDR3 here is CASSLTRLSTQYF. The CDR3 DNA reads as TGTGCCAGCAGCCTCACCCGACTGAGTACGCAGTATTTT. Together with reference TRBV7-2 and TRBJ2-3, the CDR3 gives the full variable domain: GAGVSQSPSNKVTEKGKDVELRCDPISGHTALYWYRQSLGQGLEFLIYFQGNSAPDKSGLPSDRFSAERTGGSVSTLTIQRTQQEDSAVYLCASSLTRLSTQYFGPGTRLTVL.

The chain links TRBV19 to TRBJ2-2; D is possibly TRBD1 (5 bases). The CDR3 sequence is 14 residues long. Per the germline V gene, CDR1 is LNHDA and CDR2 is SQIVND (reference sequence). V lost 4 bases and J lost 5, with 11 bases in between. The CDR3 here is CASSTAGWTGELFF. For the CDR3, the DNA is TGTGCCAGTAGTACCGCAGGGTGGACCGGGGAGCTGTTTTTT.

The rearrangement uses TRBV4-3 and TRBJ2-7; maybe TRBD1 (5 bases). This CDR3 region has 13 residues. From germline, CDR1 is LGHNA and CDR2 YSLEER. V was clipped by 1 base and J by 3 bases, with 7 bases between them. The CDR3 reads CASSQAQGYEQYF. The CDR3 nucleotides are TGCGCCAGCAGCCAAGCTCAGGGCTACGAGCAGTACTTC.

This clone occurred many times. This chain links TRBV29-1 with TRBJ2-2, with 11 bases lining up with TRBD2. CDR1 is SQVTM, CDR2 ANQGSEA, per germline. The CDR3 spans 19 residues. The junction had 16 bases not matched to a gene; V was cut back by 5 bases and J by 2 bases. The CDR3 region is CSVSNTPFTSGRNTGELFF. CDR3 DNA sequence: TGCAGCGTTTCTAATACTCCTTTTACTAGCGGGAGAAACACCGGGGAGCTGTTTTTT.

This clone has just a few counts. The CDR3 DNA follows: TGCGCCAGCAGCTTCCCCGACAGGGACTCTGGAAACACCATATATTTT. It translates to CASSFPDRDSGNTIYF. The V gene is TRBV5-1, the J gene TRBJ1-3; TRBD1 agrees at 7 bases. CDR1 and CDR2 (germline): SGHRS, YFSETQ. The CDR3 length is 16 residues. Germline trimming cut 2 bases from V and 0 bases from J; bases unmatched to any gene: 5.

The rearrangement links TRBV5-1 to TRBJ2-1; 7 bases map to TRBD1. The CDR3 is 12 amino acids. Germline trimming cut 4 bases from V and 15 bases from J; bases unmatched to any gene: 10. The germline V gene encodes CDR1 SGHRS and CDR2 YFSETQ. In nucleotides, the CDR3 is TGCGCCAGCAGCCTACAGGGGCCAAGTGCGTTCTTC. Residues: CASSLQGPSAFF.

This clone was seen only once. This sequence joins TRBV9 and TRBJ1-2, with D perhaps TRBD1 (5 bases). The CDR3 length is 13 residues. V was pared by 4 bases and J by 7 bases, with 14 bases between. The germline CDR1 and CDR2 sequences are SGDLS and YYNGEE. For the CDR3, the DNA is TGTGCCAGCAGCCTAAGTTTGGGGGGTGGCTACACCTTC. Amino acids: CASSLSLGGGYTF.

This chain links TRBV5-5 with TRBJ2-2; TRBD1 matches at 10 bases. The length of the CDR3 is 16 residues. The germline CDR1 and CDR2 sequences are SGHKS and YYEKEE (reference sequence). V gave up 4 bases and J gave up 5 bases; unmatched junction bases: 8. The CDR3 region is CASSPRQGAQTGELFF. As DNA, the CDR3 is TGTGCCAGCAGCCCAAGACAGGGGGCGCAGACCGGGGAGCTGTTTTTT.

In this sample, this clone turned up once. The chain is built from TRBV19 and TRBJ1-5; D not certain. Trimming cost V 2 bases and J 0 bases, with 14 bases left between them. CDR1 and CDR2 (germline): LNHDA, SQIVND (reference sequence). CDR3 length: 17 amino acids. The DNA of the CDR3 is TGTGCCAGTAGTATAACCCGGCGGTTATATAGCAATCAGCCCCAGCATTTT. Its protein is CASSITRRLYSNQPQHF.

The V gene is TRBV13, the J gene TRBJ2-6, with D perhaps matching TRBD2 (6 bases). V shed 5 bases and J shed 3 bases, with 14 bases lying between them. The CDR3 is 16 amino acids. CDR1 is PRHDT and CDR2 is FYEKMQ in the germline V gene (reference sequence). As DNA, the CDR3 is TGTGCCAGCAGCGCCGTCGGGGGTGGTGGGGCCAACGTCCTGACTTTC. It codes for CASSAVGGGGANVLTF.

V and J are TRBV5-1 and TRBJ2-1, with 12 bases aligning to TRBD2. From germline, CDR1 is SGHRS and CDR2 YFSETQ. This CDR3 region has 15 residues. The ends lost 5 bases at V and 4 bases at J; junction bases unmatched: 4. The CDR3 spells CASSGLAGGYNEQFF. DNA of the CDR3: TGCGCCAGCAGTGGTCTAGCGGGGGGGTACAATGAGCAGTTCTTC.